A selection of T cell receptor beta chains follows, all from one sample in a study of shared clonotypes between healthy human individuals. TCRdb's copy holds only in-frame clones and misses some; the assay was immunoSEQ multiplex PCR. The sample gives 1.4 million or so clones, 98% of which show up once; under 0.45% is in the top ten. The sample was naive CD4+ T cells sorted from blood. Receptors originate from a man in his thirties or forties in good health. Both conserved end residues are part of each CDR3. The D gene is left open where the match is weak. Some rows have no size entry. The others give once, few or many, or a class for an expanded clone.

V gene,J gene,clone size,D gene,CDR3 protein,CDR3 DNA
TRBV27,TRBJ1-2,once,TRBD1,CASSSLGQGAGYGYTF,TGTGCCAGCAGTTCCCTGGGACAGGGAGCGGGGTATGGCTACACCTTC
TRBV19,TRBJ1-5,NA,TRBD1,CASSGQTGGQPQHF,TGTGCCAGTAGTGGTCAGACAGGGGGTCAGCCCCAGCATTTT
TRBV4-1,TRBJ2-7,NA,NA,CASKELMAYEQYF,TGCGCCAGCAAAGAATTAATGGCCTACGAGCAGTACTTC
TRBV10-3,TRBJ2-7,NA,NA,CAISEATYEQYF,TGTGCCATCAGTGAGGCCACCTACGAGCAGTACTTC
TRBV5-4,TRBJ2-7,NA,NA,CASSSPRDSYEQYF,TGTGCCAGCAGCTCGCCCCGGGATTCCTACGAGCAGTACTTC
TRBV5-6,TRBJ2-7,NA,NA,CASSLWAELSYEQYF,TGTGCCAGCAGCTTGTGGGCGGAACTCTCCTACGAGCAGTACTTC
TRBV28,TRBJ2-7,NA,TRBD2,CATLKGLVYEQYF,TGTGCCACATTAAAGGGACTAGTCTACGAGCAGTACTTC
TRBV6-5,TRBJ2-5,NA,NA,CASSYLGSGWYF,TGTGCCAGCAGTTACCTGGGGTCCGGGTGGTACTTC
TRBV14,TRBJ2-7,NA,NA,CASSRDGIYEQYF,TGTGCCAGCAGCCGGGACGGCATCTACGAGCAGTACTTC
TRBV27,TRBJ2-4,NA,TRBD1,CASRPGTGLAKNIQYF,TGTGCCAGCAGGCCCGGGACAGGGCTAGCCAAAAACATTCAGTACTTC
TRBV20-1,TRBJ2-7,NA,NA,CSARQVYEQYF,TGCAGTGCTCGACAGGTCTACGAGCAGTACTTC
TRBV2,TRBJ1-3,NA,NA,CASTIGNTIYF,TGTGCCAGCACAATCGGAAACACCATATATTTT
TRBV23-1,TRBJ1-1,NA,NA,CASSQSVSGTEAFF,TGCGCCAGCAGTCAATCGGTCTCGGGCACTGAAGCTTTCTTT
TRBV4-1,TRBJ2-1,NA,NA,CASSHLTETIWNEQFF,TGCGCCAGCAGCCATCTGACCGAGACAATATGGAATGAGCAGTTCTTC
TRBV6-1,TRBJ2-5,NA,NA,CASSERETQYF,TGTGCCAGCAGTGAACGAGAGACCCAGTACTTC
TRBV11-3,TRBJ2-3,NA,NA,CASSWRGTDTQYF,TGTGCCAGCAGCTGGAGAGGGACAGATACGCAGTATTTT
TRBV18,TRBJ2-7,once,NA,CASSPLFRVEGNEQYF,TGTGCCAGCTCACCACTTTTCCGTGTCGAGGGAAACGAGCAGTACTTC
TRBV7-8,TRBJ1-2,NA,NA,CASSQRVRGYTF,TGTGCCAGCAGCCAAAGGGTTCGTGGCTACACCTTC
TRBV5-4,TRBJ2-1,NA,NA,CASSLTSRDEQFF,TGTGCCAGCAGCCTTACTAGTCGCGATGAGCAGTTCTTC
TRBV7-3,TRBJ2-2,NA,TRBD2,CASSLAGGNTGELFF,TGTGCCAGCAGCTTAGCGGGAGGGAACACCGGGGAGCTGTTTTTT
TRBV7-2,TRBJ2-7,NA,TRBD2,CASSRRLAGVEQYF,TGTGCCAGCAGCAGACGACTAGCGGGAGTCGAGCAGTACTTC
TRBV7-6,TRBJ2-7,NA,TRBD1,CASSLAPGGAYEQYF,TGTGCCAGCAGCTTAGCACCAGGGGGCGCCTACGAGCAGTACTTC
TRBV7-9,TRBJ1-1,NA,NA,CASSARGEKATEAFF,TGTGCCAGCAGCGCTAGAGGGGAGAAGGCCACTGAAGCTTTCTTT
TRBV12-5,TRBJ1-3,NA,TRBD1,CASGFSGGSGNTIYF,TGTGCTAGTGGTTTCTCAGGGGGCTCTGGAAACACCATATATTTT
TRBV6-1,TRBJ2-2,NA,NA,CASSRRMDTGELFF,TGTGCCAGCAGTCGGAGAATGGACACCGGGGAGCTGTTTTTT
TRBV5-4,TRBJ2-5,NA,NA,CASSFPGYETQYF,TGTGCCAGCAGCTTCCCGGGATATGAGACCCAGTACTTC
TRBV6-1,TRBJ2-7,NA,NA,CASSGYDYEQYF,TGTGCCAGCAGTGGATATGACTACGAGCAGTACTTC
TRBV7-2,TRBJ2-1,NA,NA,CASSLAGNAYNEQFF,TGTGCCAGCAGCTTAGCTGGGAACGCCTACAATGAGCAGTTCTTC
TRBV5-5,TRBJ2-2,NA,TRBD2,CASSLRALAGGSYTGELFF,TGTGCCAGCAGCTTAAGGGCACTAGCGGGAGGGTCGTACACCGGGGAGCTGTTTTTT
TRBV19,TRBJ1-5,NA,NA,CASSISARRQRNQPQHF,TGTGCCAGTAGTATTTCGGCCCGAAGACAGCGTAATCAGCCCCAGCATTTT
TRBV18,TRBJ2-5,NA,NA,CASSPSQETQYF,TGTGCCAGCTCACCATCACAAGAGACCCAGTACTTC
TRBV7-9,TRBJ2-3,once,NA,CASSLDTDTQYF,TGTGCCAGCAGCTTAGATACCGATACGCAGTATTTT
TRBV6-1,TRBJ2-7,NA,NA,CASSVIGRDEQYF,TGTGCCAGCAGTGTTATTGGTCGCGACGAGCAGTACTTC
TRBV28,TRBJ2-7,NA,NA,CASSFLSSSGYEQYF,TGTGCCAGCAGTTTTCTCTCATCCAGCGGCTACGAGCAGTACTTC
TRBV7-9,TRBJ1-5,NA,NA,CASSGAGDTSPQHF,TGTGCCAGCAGTGGGGCAGGGGATACCTCGCCCCAGCATTTT
TRBV5-4,TRBJ2-7,NA,TRBD1,CASSLYGTGLSEQYF,TGTGCCAGCAGCTTGTACGGGACAGGGCTGAGCGAGCAGTACTTC
TRBV5-6,TRBJ2-7,NA,NA,CASSLVASQNPYF,TGTGCCAGCAGCTTGGTGGCTAGCCAAAACCCGTACTTC
TRBV18,TRBJ2-7,NA,TRBD1,CASSPLTPGQGGVEQYF,TGTGCCAGCTCACCACTAACTCCGGGACAGGGAGGCGTCGAGCAGTACTTC
TRBV19,TRBJ1-2,once,NA,CASSPREGIHGYTF,TGTGCCAGTAGTCCCCGGGAGGGGATCCATGGCTACACCTTC
TRBV11-2,TRBJ2-7,NA,NA,CASSLAGTYEQYF,TGTGCCAGCAGCTTAGCTGGGACCTACGAGCAGTACTTC